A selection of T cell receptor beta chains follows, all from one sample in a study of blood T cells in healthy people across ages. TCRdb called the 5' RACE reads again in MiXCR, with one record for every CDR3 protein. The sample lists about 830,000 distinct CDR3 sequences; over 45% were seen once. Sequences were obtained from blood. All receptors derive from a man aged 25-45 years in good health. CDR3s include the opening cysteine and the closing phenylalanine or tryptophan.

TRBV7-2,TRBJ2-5,CASSSRSGTQYF
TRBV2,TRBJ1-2,CASSEPYSPYGYTF
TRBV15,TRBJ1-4,CATSIAGRGDEKLFF
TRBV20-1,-,CSASPSGPTYEQYF
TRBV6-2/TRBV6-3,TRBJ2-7,CASSHAGTSGSYEQYF
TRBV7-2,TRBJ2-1,CASSLSDPLLMGNEQFF
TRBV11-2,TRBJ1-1,CASSPGQDILNTEAFF
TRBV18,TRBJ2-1,CANSPYPGQGSYNEQFF
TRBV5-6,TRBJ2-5,CASSLGGYPRETQYF
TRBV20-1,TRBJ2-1,CSARDLSKREPDEQFF
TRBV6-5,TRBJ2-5,CATRRSQETQYF
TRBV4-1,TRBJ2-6,CASSQDGGISGANVLTF
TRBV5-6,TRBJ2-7,CASSLLDQYYEQYF
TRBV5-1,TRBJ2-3,CASSSIPSGGTDTQYF
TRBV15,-,CATSTTGVGYEQYF